Listed below are T cell receptor beta chains from one sample, sequenced in a study of blood T cell repertoires in COVID-19. Measured with immunoSEQ multiplex PCR; TCRdb has only the in-frame clones, and not every one. The profile shows 120,000 or so clones, 70% to 90% of them singletons. The sequencing input was peripheral blood. The receptors were sampled from a human donor in a cohort sampled during active COVID-19. Both conserved end residues are part of each CDR3. The D gene is left open where the match is weak. Part of the rows lack a size; the others show once, few, many or a class for expanded clones.

TRBJ1-5	NA	TRBV7-2	NA	CASSLDLTDLANQPQHF	TGTGCCAGCAGCCTTGATCTGACAGATCTGGCAAATCAGCCCCAGCATTTT
TRBJ2-2	TRBD2	TRBV19	NA	CASSISGVHTGELFF	TGTGCCAGTAGTATTAGCGGGGTTCACACCGGGGAGCTGTTTTTT
TRBJ2-7	TRBD2	TRBV11-2	NA	CASSSLAGGSYEQYF	TGTGCCAGCAGCTCCTTAGCGGGGGGCTCGTACGAGCAGTACTTC
TRBJ2-2	NA	TRBV2	NA	CASSEALQSTGELFF	TGTGCCAGCAGTGAAGCGCTACAGAGCACCGGGGAGCTGTTTTTT
TRBJ2-3	NA	TRBV6-2/TRBV6-3	NA	CASSYLGNTDTQYF	TGTGCCAGCAGTTATTTGGGCAACACAGATACGCAGTATTTT
TRBJ2-1	NA	TRBV7-3	NA	CASSLGGSYNEQFF	TGTGCCAGCAGCTTAGGGGGGTCCTACAATGAGCAGTTCTTC
TRBJ1-4	NA	TRBV28	NA	CASRGPNEKLFF	TGTGCCAGCAGGGGGCCTAATGAAAAACTGTTTTTT
TRBJ1-1	TRBD1	TRBV9	NA	CASSVGGQGNTEAFF	TGTGCCAGCAGCGTAGGTGGACAGGGGAACACTGAAGCTTTCTTT
TRBJ2-1	NA	TRBV19	once	CASSIGQGLNEQFF	TGTGCCAGTAGTATAGGTCAGGGGCTCAATGAGCAGTTCTTC
TRBJ2-5	NA	TRBV3-1/TRBV3-2	NA	CASSQDQGYQETQYF	TGTGCCAGCAGCCAAGACCAGGGATACCAAGAGACCCAGTACTTC
TRBJ1-2	TRBD1	TRBV6-5	NA	CASTITGTGTYGYTF	TGTGCCAGCACCATCACCGGGACAGGGACCTATGGCTACACCTTC
TRBJ2-2	NA	TRBV24-1	NA	CATSDLSWPANTGELFF	TGTGCCACCAGTGATTTGAGTTGGCCAGCGAACACCGGGGAGCTGTTTTTT
TRBJ2-3	TRBD2	TRBV4-3	once	CASSQGGGGSPDTQYF	TGCGCCAGCAGCCAAGGCGGGGGAGGGAGCCCAGATACGCAGTATTTT
TRBJ2-7	TRBD1	TRBV3-1/TRBV3-2	NA	CASSRTGVPDEQYF	TGTGCCAGCAGCCGGACAGGGGTTCCCGACGAGCAGTACTTC
TRBJ1-2	NA	TRBV7-9	few	CASSLGGYGYTF	TGTGCCAGCAGCTTAGGAGGGTATGGCTACACCTTC
TRBJ1-4	TRBD1	TRBV29-1	NA	CSAQGTPNNEKLFF	TGCAGCGCACAGGGGACGCCGAACAATGAAAAACTGTTTTTT
TRBJ1-5	NA	TRBV6-2/TRBV6-3	NA	CASSYPLGVFGNQPQHF	TGTGCCAGCAGTTACCCCCTCGGGGTGTTCGGCAATCAGCCCCAGCATTTT
TRBJ1-2	NA	TRBV21-1	NA	CASSKALSHDRGYGYTF	TGTGCCAGCAGCAAAGCGCTTTCCCACGACAGGGGCTATGGCTACACCTTC
TRBJ2-2	TRBD2	TRBV5-6	NA	CASSLGLAGVNTGELFF	TGTGCCAGCAGCCTAGGACTAGCGGGAGTGAACACCGGGGAGCTGTTTTTT
TRBJ2-2	TRBD1	TRBV4-1	once	CASSQDRTGFRTGELFF	TGCGCCAGCAGCCAAGACAGGACAGGGTTTCGCACCGGGGAGCTGTTTTTT
TRBJ1-1	TRBD1	TRBV18	NA	CASSPPGQGAIEAFF	TGTGCCAGCTCACCACCGGGTCAGGGGGCTATTGAAGCTTTCTTT
TRBJ1-5	TRBD1	TRBV3-1/TRBV3-2	NA	CASSRGQGAGQPQHF	TGTGCCAGCAGCCGGGGACAGGGGGCCGGTCAGCCCCAGCATTTT
TRBJ2-7	NA	TRBV30	NA	CAWQDYTYEQYF	TGTGCCTGGCAGGACTATACCTACGAGCAGTACTTC